What follows describes a single TCR beta chain. The data belong to a study of shared clonotypes between healthy human individuals. Authors' data handling: Filtering differed since immunoSEQ provided only junctions, with no quality scores. The method was immunoSEQ multiplex PCR; TCRdb's version includes in-frame clones alone and lacks a portion of them. That table gives V, J and clone size, and the DNA gave D and trimming. The sample includes a few million clones, about nine tenths of them seen just once. Investigators divided CD4+ cells into CD45RA+ naive and CD45RA-negative memory subsets. Losses at the gene ends were 5 bases for V and 4 bases for J; bases not matched to a gene: 14. The CDR3 runs to 16 residues. Germline V lookup: CDR1 SGHAT, CDR2 FQNNGV.

Sequencing used naive CD4+ T cells from PBMCs. The sample's subset: CD45RA+ positively selected. The V gene is TRBV11-2, the J gene TRBJ2-7; TRBD2 matches at 7 bases. The TCR sequence derives from a man aged 18 to 30 in good health. Some clones in this sample may be carry-over from other donors' samples. The DNA of the CDR3 is TGTGCCAGCAGCACCTCCGGAGCGGGAAAGGGGTACGAGCAGTACTTC. This translates into CASSTSGAGKGYEQYF.